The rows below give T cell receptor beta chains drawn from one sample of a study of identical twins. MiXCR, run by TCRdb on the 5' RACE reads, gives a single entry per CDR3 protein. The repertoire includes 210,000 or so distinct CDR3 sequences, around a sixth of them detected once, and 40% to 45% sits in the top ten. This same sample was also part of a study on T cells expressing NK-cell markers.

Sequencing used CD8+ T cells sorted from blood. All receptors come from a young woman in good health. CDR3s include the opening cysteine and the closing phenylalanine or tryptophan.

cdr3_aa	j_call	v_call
CASSYVAFANEQFF	TRBJ2-1	TRBV6-2/TRBV6-3
CASGAGEQYF	TRBJ2-7	TRBV6-5
CASKGGDEQYF	TRBJ2-7	TRBV7-2
CSARDHPAGGVPEQYF	TRBJ2-7	TRBV20-1
CASSQDVWVGTGRFEQYF	TRBJ2-7	TRBV4-3
CSAFQAGTYYNEQFF	TRBJ2-1	TRBV20-1
CASISSGTSGRARDEQFF	TRBJ2-1	TRBV12-3/TRBV12-4
CATSRRAGMNTEAFF	TRBJ1-1	TRBV15
CASSITGAGELFF	TRBJ2-2	TRBV19
CASSLSGLAASGELFF	TRBJ2-2	TRBV7-3
CASSSTGWNGYTF	TRBJ1-2	TRBV6-1
CASSLGQGVLSSYNEQFF	TRBJ2-1	TRBV6-5
CASSVESRRLAGVAEETQYF	TRBJ2-5	TRBV9
CASRRTSGGQGNEQFF	TRBJ2-1	TRBV7-9
CAISSGTGVANYGYTF	TRBJ1-2	TRBV10-3
CASSPGDRYQETQYF	TRBJ2-5	TRBV5-1
CASSFPLSSYNEQFF	TRBJ2-1	TRBV13
CASSAGESGTIYF	TRBJ1-3	TRBV12-3/TRBV12-4
CASSDGAGGHNEQFF	TRBJ2-1	TRBV5-1
CASSFTPQGGGYGYTF	TRBJ1-2	TRBV27
CASSLTLAVVETQYF	TRBJ2-5	TRBV11-2
CASSIGRTGELFF	TRBJ2-2	TRBV19
CAISGGQNTEAFF	TRBJ1-1	TRBV10-3
CASGPAETGSDEQFF	TRBJ2-1	TRBV12-5
CASCSGVTGELFF	TRBJ2-2	TRBV6-1
CASRKGSMNTEAFF	TRBJ1-1	TRBV6-1
CASSYMDSSPYNEQFF	TRBJ2-1	TRBV7-9
CSSPSRAGEQFF	TRBJ2-1	TRBV29-1
CASSLSTDPKTQYF	TRBJ2-5	TRBV27
CASSLMRDEQYF	TRBJ2-7	TRBV7-9
CASARSGGRAGELFF	TRBJ2-2	TRBV12-3/TRBV12-4
CASSAQPVNEQFF	TRBJ2-1	TRBV6-4
CASSPPEGPDTQYF	TRBJ2-3	TRBV12-3/TRBV12-4
CSAIFVAGGPNEQFF	TRBJ2-1	TRBV20-1
CSATRIDPGLAGGGSSYNEQFF	TRBJ2-1	TRBV20-1
CASSSQGSDTQYF	TRBJ2-3	TRBV12-3/TRBV12-4
CASRGLAGVHNEQFF	TRBJ2-1	TRBV12-3/TRBV12-4
CASAGGKSDTQYF	TRBJ2-3	TRBV10-3
CASSPFRGEQYF	TRBJ2-7	TRBV3-1
CASSQEWREEETQYF	TRBJ2-5	TRBV3-1
CASSQGWTGGTYEQYF	TRBJ2-7	TRBV14
CAWSVAASSTDTQYF	TRBJ2-3	TRBV30
CRLHLSYEQYF	TRBJ2-7	TRBV20-1
CASSYGIRGGELFF	TRBJ2-2	TRBV6-2/TRBV6-3
CASSFTGAHEQYF	TRBJ2-7	TRBV5-1
CASSLLSEAFF	TRBJ1-1	TRBV12-3/TRBV12-4
CASSEGLIEAFF	TRBJ1-1	TRBV6-1
CASSFSRSGTGELFF	TRBJ2-2	TRBV11-3